A single sample is the source of the 29 T cell receptor beta chains below, sequenced in a study of shared clonotypes between healthy human individuals. Sequencing was performed with immunoSEQ multiplex PCR; in TCRdb, only in-frame clones are kept and a portion is missing. The table has around 1.6 million clones, 98% seen once. Sequencing used naive CD4+ T cells sorted from blood. Subset noted: CD45RA+ positively selected. These receptors all stem from a man aged 25-45 years in good health.

The chain joins TRBV6-5 to TRBJ2-7; 11 positions agree with TRBD1. CDR3 length equals 15 residues. Germline V lookup: CDR1 MNHEY, CDR2 SVGAGI. The V and J ends lost 2 bases and 6 bases, in that order; junction bases with no gene match: 6. For the CDR3, the DNA is TGTGCCAGCAGTTACCGGGGACAGGGGGTGGGCGAGCAGTACTTC. Its protein is CASSYRGQGVGEQYF.

V and J are TRBV27 and TRBJ1-2, with no clear D. The CDR3 runs 14 residues. Deletions cut 5 bases from V and 2 bases from J, with 12 bases between. Looked up from germline, CDR1 is MNHEY and CDR2 is SMNVEV (reference sequence). CDR3 loop: CASSHGGVNYGYTF. CDR3 sequence (DNA): TGTGCCAGCAGTCACGGAGGTGTAAACTATGGCTACACCTTC.

V usage is TRBV29-1 and J usage is TRBJ1-2; D not resolved. The CDR3 loop spans 13 amino acids. V was clipped by 7 bases and J by 4 bases, with 16 bases between them. Looked up from germline, CDR1 is SQVTM and CDR2 is ANQGSEA. CDR3 bases: TGCAGCGGCCGGGCCCCGGGCGGCTATGGCTACACCTTC. This gives the protein CSGRAPGGYGYTF.

This clone was observed a single time. The chain uses TRBV4-3 and TRBJ2-6, with D possibly matching TRBD2 (5 bases). Per the germline V gene, CDR1 is LGHNA and CDR2 is YSLEER. V was trimmed by 1 base and J by 0 bases, leaving 10 bases between them. The length of the CDR3 is 17 residues. The CDR3 region has the DNA TGCGCCAGCAGCCAAGGAGGAGGTCGCTCTGGGGCCAACGTCCTGACTTTC. Its protein is CASSQGGGRSGANVLTF.

This chain joins TRBV5-1 and TRBJ2-3; 15 bases align to TRBD2. V lost 1 base and J lost 3; bases outside the gene matches: 9. CDR1 and CDR2 from the germline V gene are SGHRS and YFSETQ. The CDR3 sequence is 19 residues long. In DNA, the CDR3 is TGCGCCAGCAGCTTGCGGACTAGCGGGAGGGTGAGGAGGACAGATACGCAGTATTTT. Its protein product is CASSLRTSGRVRRTDTQYF. The full variable domain, in which reference TRBV5-1 and TRBJ2-3 provide the parts outside the CDR3, is KAGVTQTPRYLIKTRGQQVTLSCSPISGHRSVSWYQQTPGQGLQFLFEYFSETQRNKGNFPGRFSGRQFSNSRSEMNVSTLELGDSALYLCASSLRTSGRVRRTDTQYFGPGTRLTVL.

This chain links TRBV11-3 with TRBJ2-7; a weak D match, TRBD2 (7 bases). Trimming took off 1 base at V and 6 bases at J, with 13 bases between the two ends. The germline CDR1 and CDR2 sequences are SGHNT and YENEEA. This CDR3 has 14 amino acids. The CDR3 DNA reads as TGTGCCAGCAGCTTAGTTGCGGGGGCCAGCGAGCAGTACTTC. Its protein is CASSLVAGASEQYF.

The chain carries TRBV2 and TRBJ2-7, with TRBD2 as a possible D gene (6 bases). V was cut by 3 bases and J by 3 bases, with 12 bases left in between. The germline V gene has CDR1 SNHLY and CDR2 FYNNEI. There are 14 residues in the CDR3. The CDR3: CASSDRTTNYEQYF. In nucleotides, the CDR3 is TGTGCCAGCAGTGACAGGACTACTAACTACGAGCAGTACTTC.

This sequence joins TRBV10-1 and TRBJ2-3; D tentatively fits TRBD1 or TRBD2 (5 bases each). The CDR3 is 14 amino acids. Germline V lookup: CDR1 WNHNN, CDR2 SYGVQD (reference sequence). V lost 3 bases and J lost 6, with 13 bases in between. CDR3 loop: CASSDRGLGDTQYF. In nucleotides, the CDR3 is TGCGCCAGCAGTGACCGGGGCCTGGGGGATACGCAGTATTTT.

V and J are TRBV28 and TRBJ2-1; D not resolved. In germline, CDR1 is MDHEN, CDR2 SYDVKM. CDR3 length equals 14 residues. Trimming removed 3 bases from V and 0 bases from J, with 6 bases in between. The chain's CDR3 is CASSFFSSYNEQFF. The CDR3 DNA reads TGTGCCAGCAGTTTCTTCAGCTCCTACAATGAGCAGTTCTTC.

In this sample, this clone turned up once. The genes are TRBV9 and TRBJ2-7; possible D gene TRBD1, 6 bases. The CDR3 runs to 15 residues. V shed 6 bases and J shed 0 bases, with 16 bases lying between them. Per the germline V gene, CDR1 is SGDLS and CDR2 is YYNGEE. The CDR3 loop is CASTPDADSSYEQYF. Written as DNA, the CDR3 is TGTGCCAGCACTCCTGACGCGGACAGCTCCTACGAGCAGTACTTC.

This chain links TRBV5-1 with TRBJ2-3, with D possibly being TRBD2 (5 bases). V lost 1 base and J lost 9, with 12 bases in between. Germline values: CDR1 SGHRS, CDR2 YFSETQ. The CDR3 is made up of 13 amino acids. In DNA, the CDR3 is TGCGCCAGCAGCTTGTTTCAGGAGGTAACGCAGTATTTT. Translating it yields CASSLFQEVTQYF. Based on the CDR3 plus reference TRBV5-1 and TRBJ2-3, the full variable domain is KAGVTQTPRYLIKTRGQQVTLSCSPISGHRSVSWYQQTPGQGLQFLFEYFSETQRNKGNFPGRFSGRQFSNSRSEMNVSTLELGDSALYLCASSLFQEVTQYFGPGTRLTVL.

The gene calls are TRBV19 and TRBJ2-3, with 10 bases aligning to TRBD2. Germline V gene data show CDR1 as LNHDA and CDR2 as SQIVND (reference sequence). J was trimmed by 4 bases and V by 7 bases; bases with no gene match: 8. The CDR3 covers 15 residues. The CDR3, as DNA: TGTGCCAGTACCAACCCTAGCGGGAGCTCAGATACGCAGTATTTT. Residues: CASTNPSGSSDTQYF.

The chain joins TRBV7-9 to TRBJ1-5; TRBD1 matches 11 bases. Trimming removed 5 bases from V and 2 bases from J; junction bases left unmatched: 5. The CDR3 has 16 amino acids. CDR1 and CDR2 from the germline V gene are SEHNR and FQNEAQ (reference sequence). This CDR3 is CASSPGTGGGNQPQHF. CDR3 bases: TGTGCCAGCAGCCCGGGGACAGGGGGGGGCAATCAGCCCCAGCATTTT.

The chain combines TRBV7-8 with TRBJ2-7; a weak D match, TRBD1 (6 bases). Germline CDR1 is SGHVS and CDR2 is FQNEAQ. V lost 4 bases and J lost 6, with 22 bases in between. The CDR3 length is 16 residues. The CDR3 region has the DNA TGTGCCAGCAGCTCCCGTGGACAGACATACCTTGTCGAGCAGTACTTC. It specifies CASSSRGQTYLVEQYF.

V gene TRBV2 combines with J gene TRBJ1-5, with a weak D call TRBD1 (6 bases). Germline values: CDR1 SNHLY, CDR2 FYNNEI. V was trimmed by 6 bases and J by 2 bases, leaving 11 bases between them. This CDR3 region has 14 residues. The CDR3 spells CASRMTGGNQPQHF. The CDR3 bases are TGTGCCAGCAGGATGACAGGTGGCAATCAGCCCCAGCATTTT.

The chain uses TRBV7-9 and TRBJ2-5, with D uncertain. V lost 7 bases, J lost 5 bases, and 11 bases lay in between. The CDR3 has 12 residues. Germline V lookup: CDR1 SEHNR, CDR2 FQNEAQ (reference sequence). This CDR3 reads CASTQAGETQYF. The CDR3 DNA follows: TGTGCCAGCACCCAGGCTGGGGAGACCCAGTACTTC.

The rearrangement links TRBV7-9 to TRBJ1-1; D is uncertain. V was cut by 4 bases and J by 11 bases, with 17 bases left in between. This CDR3 comprises 13 residues. The germline V gene has CDR1 SEHNR and CDR2 FQNEAQ (reference sequence). CDR3 DNA sequence: TGTGCCAGCAGCTCTCTACCCCACTACACTGCTTTCTTT. Translated: CASSSLPHYTAFF.

The genes are TRBV9 and TRBJ2-1, with 7 bases lining up with TRBD2. Germline CDR1 and CDR2: SGDLS and YYNGEE. This CDR3 comprises 15 residues. V shed 4 bases and J 8 bases; nucleotides not matched to a gene: 12. As DNA, the CDR3 is TGTGCCAGCAGCACAATAGGACTAGGTATCGATGAGCAGTTCTTC. This translates into CASSTIGLGIDEQFF.

The rearrangement uses TRBV10-2 and TRBJ2-1; D is uncertain. The CDR3 contains 13 residues. Germline V gene data show CDR1 as WSHSY and CDR2 as SAAADI. V was pared by 9 bases and J by 0 bases, with 9 bases between. CDR3 sequence (DNA): TGCGCCAGTTGCTTTAGCTCCTACAATGAGCAGTTCTTC. Translation gives CASCFSSYNEQFF.

The chain employs TRBV10-3 and TRBJ2-7; D ambiguous. The CDR3 runs 12 residues. The V gene's germline CDR1 is ENHRY and CDR2 SYGVKD. V lost 0 bases and J lost 9, with 9 bases in between. The CDR3 loop reads CAISESNLGQYF. DNA for the CDR3: TGTGCCATCAGTGAGTCGAATTTAGGGCAGTACTTC.

The chain couples TRBV19 to TRBJ1-2; perhaps TRBD1 as D (5 bases). The CDR3 extends over 15 amino acids. The V end lost 5 bases, the J end lost 11 bases, and 24 bases lay between the germline ends. Germline V CDR1 and CDR2: LNHDA, SQIVND (reference sequence). The CDR3 sequence is CASSQLDRGLWKYTF. CDR3 in DNA: TGTGCCAGTAGTCAATTAGATAGGGGCTTATGGAAATACACCTTC.

This chain connects TRBV2 to TRBJ2-7; D gene ambiguous. This CDR3 has 13 residues. Germline CDR1 is SNHLY and CDR2 is FYNNEI. Trimming cost V 3 bases and J 7 bases, with 13 bases left between them. CDR3 loop: CASSEGSYGEQYF. CDR3 DNA sequence: TGTGCCAGCAGTGAGGGTAGCTACGGGGAGCAGTACTTC.

CDR3 in amino acids: CASSLPDRGGREKLFF. In nucleotides, the CDR3 is TGTGCCAGCAGTTTACCCGACCGAGGGGGAAGGGAAAAACTGTTTTTT. The chain has TRBV28 and TRBJ1-4; TRBD1 is a possible D gene (6 bases). CDR1 and CDR2 (germline): MDHEN, SYDVKM. CDR3 size: 16 residues. The V end was cut by 2 bases, the J end by 8 bases, with 18 bases between.

The chain uses TRBV5-1 and TRBJ2-7, with D possibly matching TRBD1 (6 bases). Trimming took off 2 bases at V and 3 bases at J, with 9 bases between the two ends. Germline-derived CDR1 and CDR2 are SGHRS and YFSETQ. There are 13 residues in the CDR3. The CDR3 bases are TGCGCCAGCAGCTTACAACAGGGCTACGAGCAGTACTTC. Translated: CASSLQQGYEQYF.

The V gene is TRBV14, the J gene TRBJ2-5; unclear D gene. CDR3 length: 14 amino acids. V was cut by 1 base and J by 2 bases, with 8 bases left in between. CDR1 and CDR2 (germline): SGHDN, FVKESK. The CDR3 sequence is CASSQGALQETQYF. The CDR3, as DNA: TGTGCCAGCAGCCAAGGAGCTTTGCAAGAGACCCAGTACTTC.

V gene TRBV7-9 combines with J gene TRBJ1-2, with D maybe TRBD1 (6 bases). Germline CDR1 and CDR2: SEHNR and FQNEAQ (reference sequence). V was pared by 8 bases and J by 4 bases, with 11 bases between. The CDR3 length is 12 residues. As DNA, the CDR3 is TGTGCCAGCGAGCAGGGGCCCTATGGCTACACCTTC. Its translation: CASEQGPYGYTF.

The chain has TRBV6-5 and TRBJ2-7; 8 positions match TRBD2. Germline CDR1 is MNHEY and CDR2 is SVGAGI. V shed 8 bases and J 2 bases; nucleotides not matched to a gene: 11. The CDR3 runs 15 residues. The CDR3 DNA sequence: TGTGCCAGCGGGGTACTAGCGGCCATCCCCTACGAGCAGTACTTC. Its protein is CASGVLAAIPYEQYF.

V usage is TRBV5-6 and J usage is TRBJ1-2; tentative D call: TRBD1 (6 bases). Germline V gives CDR1 SGHDT, CDR2 YYEEEE. This CDR3 comprises 14 residues. V gave up 0 bases and J gave up 1 base, with 7 bases separating them. CDR3 sequence reads: CASSLDRVNYGYTF. DNA for the CDR3: TGTGCCAGCAGCTTGGACAGGGTTAACTATGGCTACACCTTC.

The table lists this clone with a count of one. The chain has TRBV11-2 and TRBJ2-5, with D maybe TRBD1 (6 bases). Trimming pared 1 base from V and 3 bases from J, leaving 12 bases between. The CDR3 runs to 15 residues. The germline V gene has CDR1 SGHAT and CDR2 FQNNGV. CDR3 protein: CASSLAGQPEETQYF. The CDR3 DNA reads as TGTGCCAGCAGCTTAGCCGGACAGCCCGAAGAGACCCAGTACTTC.